These 21 T cell receptor beta chains were sequenced from one sample in a study of blood T cell repertoires in COVID-19. Measured with immunoSEQ multiplex PCR; TCRdb has only the in-frame clones, and not every one. The sample records about 280,000 clones, 85% being singletons. The source material was PBMCs or T cells enriched from blood (not recorded which). The receptors stem from a woman aged 50 to 60 who had recovered from COVID-19.

This clone was observed a handful of times. This chain links TRBV5-1 with TRBJ1-2; tentatively, D is TRBD1 (6 bases). V dropped 4 bases and J dropped 4 bases, with 14 bases sitting between them. From germline, CDR1 is SGHRS and CDR2 YFSETQ. The CDR3 extends over 14 amino acids. The CDR3 here is CASSLRQDSYGYTF. In DNA form, the CDR3 reads TGCGCCAGCAGCCTACGACAGGACTCCTATGGCTACACCTTC.

The chain links TRBV12-3 or TRBV12-4 to TRBJ1-2; D not certain. This CDR3 contains 13 residues. V shed 5 bases and J shed 0 bases, with 7 bases lying between them. The CDR3 sequence is CASSRLANYGYTF. The CDR3 coding sequence is TGTGCCAGCAGTCGATTAGCTAACTATGGCTACACCTTC.

The chain is built from TRBV3-1 (or the pseudogene TRBV3-2) and TRBJ1-2, with D perhaps TRBD1 (6 bases). Trimming left V 4 bases short and J 4 bases short, with 10 bases between. There are 13 residues in the CDR3. Germline loops: CDR1 LGHDT, CDR2 YNNKEL (reference sequence). The DNA for the CDR3 is TGTGCCAGCAGCCTTACAGGGATCTATGGCTACACCTTC. Protein sequence: CASSLTGIYGYTF.

The chain uses TRBV9 and TRBJ2-5; D possibly corresponds to TRBD1 (5 bases). The CDR3 consists of 13 residues. V was clipped by 4 bases and J by 5 bases, with 12 bases between them. Germline CDR1 SGDLS, CDR2 YYNGEE. CDR3 nucleotide sequence: TGTGCCAGCAGCCGAGACAGTAGGGAGACCCAGTACTTC. This translates into CASSRDSRETQYF.

V is TRBV12-5 and J is TRBJ1-2, with D possibly matching TRBD1 (6 bases). With 4 bases removed from V and 3 bases from J, the gap between germline ends came to 15 bases. The CDR3 totals 15 residues. In germline, CDR1 is LGHNT, CDR2 FRNRAP. The CDR3 sequence: CASGSGGLGDYGYTF. The CDR3 DNA is TGTGCTAGTGGTTCCGGGGGGCTGGGGGACTATGGCTACACCTTC.

The V and J genes are TRBV7-6 and TRBJ1-3; D is unclear. The germline V and J ends were trimmed by 3 bases and 1 base, with 7 bases remaining between them. The germline CDR1 and CDR2 sequences are SGHVS and FNYEAQ. There are 14 residues in the CDR3. Written as DNA, the CDR3 is TGTGCCAGCAGCTTGAGTGCATCTGGAAACACCATATATTTT. It codes for CASSLSASGNTIYF.

The chain carries TRBV9 and TRBJ2-7; D not certain. From germline, CDR1 is SGDLS and CDR2 YYNGEE. The CDR3 contains 15 residues. V was shortened by 0 bases and J by 2 bases, with 12 bases between the two germline ends. Here the CDR3 reads CASSVDPRLPYEQYF. For the CDR3, the DNA is TGTGCCAGCAGCGTAGATCCCAGGCTCCCCTACGAGCAGTACTTC.

The chain uses TRBV9 and TRBJ2-1; a weak D match, TRBD2 (6 bases). This CDR3 comprises 15 residues. V shed 4 bases and J shed 4 bases, with 15 bases lying between them. Germline V gene lookup returns CDR1 SGDLS and CDR2 YYNGEE. CDR3 in amino acids: CASSRRAEGYNEQFF. The DNA for the CDR3 is TGTGCCAGCAGCCGAAGGGCGGAGGGGTACAATGAGCAGTTCTTC. Looking up the rest from reference TRBV9 and TRBJ2-1 gives the full variable domain: DSGVTQTPKHLITATGQRVTLRCSPRSGDLSVYWYQQSLDQGLQFLIQYYNGEERAKGNILERFSAQQFPDLHSELNLSSLELGDSALYFCASSRRAEGYNEQFFGPGTRLTVL.

The V and J genes are TRBV19 and TRBJ1-1; 7 bases match TRBD1. V lost 3 bases and J lost 1; bases outside the gene matches: 5. The CDR3 is 15 residues long. Germline V gene sequence: CDR1 LNHDA, CDR2 SQIVND (reference sequence). The CDR3 DNA follows: TGTGCCAGTAGTATCTTGGCAGGGGGGAACACTGAAGCTTTCTTT. It codes for CASSILAGGNTEAFF.

The chain carries TRBV30 and TRBJ1-1, with TRBD1 identical over 7 bases. Per the germline V gene, CDR1 is GTSNPN and CDR2 is SVGIG (reference sequence). The ends lost 2 bases at V and 8 bases at J; junction bases unmatched: 5. The CDR3 consists of 12 residues. CDR3 residues: CAWSPGTAEAFF. CDR3 nucleotide sequence: TGTGCCTGGAGTCCCGGGACAGCGGAAGCTTTCTTT.

The V gene is TRBV25-1, the J gene TRBJ1-2; D unclear. The V and J ends lost 3 bases and 2 bases respectively, with 7 bases between them. The CDR3 runs 13 residues. The germline CDR1 and CDR2 sequences are MGHDK and SYGVNS. DNA of the CDR3: TGTGCCAGCAGTGAGAGCAAGAACTATGGCTACACCTTC. It is translated as CASSESKNYGYTF.

The rearrangement uses TRBV14 and TRBJ2-3, with 11 bases lining up with TRBD2. The CDR3 is made up of 17 amino acids. Germline assignment: CDR1 SGHDN and CDR2 FVKESK. The ends lost 1 base at V and 3 bases at J; junction bases unmatched: 6. The CDR3 DNA follows: TGTGCCAGCAGCCAAGGGGTACTAGCGGGAGTGACAGATACGCAGTATTTT. The encoded protein is CASSQGVLAGVTDTQYF.

In DNA form, the CDR3 reads TGTGCCAGCATGCTAGCGGGGGGTCCTAAGTACGAGCAGTACTTC. Protein: CASMLAGGPKYEQYF. This rearrangement joins TRBV28 to TRBJ2-7; TRBD2 matches at 11 bases. The CDR3 consists of 15 residues. The V segment lost 7 bases and the J segment 4 bases; nucleotides outside the gene matches: 9. CDR1 is MDHEN and CDR2 is SYDVKM in the germline V gene.

This clone was seen a single time. V usage is TRBV6-5 and J usage is TRBJ1-5, with a weak D call TRBD1 (6 bases). V was pared by 6 bases and J by 6 bases, with 15 bases between. This CDR3 is built from 14 residues. From germline, CDR1 is MNHEY and CDR2 SVGAGI. For the CDR3, the DNA is TGTGCCAGCAGGGCAGGGGTAGAAGGTCAGCCCCAGCATTTT. The encoded protein is CASRAGVEGQPQHF.

The chain joins TRBV12-5 to TRBJ1-2, with TRBD1 matching over 7 bases. V lost 6 bases and J lost 4; bases outside the gene matches: 5. CDR1 LGHNT and CDR2 FRNRAP come from the germline V gene. The CDR3 spans 13 residues. For the CDR3, the DNA is TGTGCTAGTGGCCGTGGGGACAGCTATGGCTACACCTTC. Translation gives CASGRGDSYGYTF.

V usage is TRBV2 and J usage is TRBJ2-2, with D maybe TRBD2 (5 bases). The CDR3 is 14 residues long. Trimming took off 7 bases at V and 6 bases at J, with 15 bases between the two ends. The germline CDR1 and CDR2 sequences are SNHLY and FYNNEI. CDR3 in amino acids: CASKITSAAGELFF. CDR3 nucleotides: TGTGCCAGCAAGATAACTTCAGCGGCCGGGGAGCTGTTTTTT.

The chain links TRBV11-2 to TRBJ2-2, with TRBD2 identical over 11 bases. CDR1 SGHAT and CDR2 FQNNGV come from the germline V gene. Germline trimming cut 3 bases from V and 0 bases from J; bases unmatched to any gene: 6. CDR3 length equals 18 residues. CDR3 sequence: CASSLLAGGQPNTGELFF. CDR3 DNA sequence: TGTGCCAGCAGCTTGCTAGCGGGAGGTCAACCGAACACCGGGGAGCTGTTTTTT.

This chain links TRBV5-1 with TRBJ2-7, with TRBD1 identical over 10 bases. V shed 0 bases, J shed 6 bases, and the junction held 9 bases outside the gene matches. Germline V gives CDR1 SGHRS, CDR2 YFSETQ. The CDR3 consists of 16 residues. CDR3 DNA: TGCGCCAGCAGCTTGGGGGACAGGGGTAGATTTGTCGAGCAGTACTTC. This codes for CASSLGDRGRFVEQYF.

This chain uses TRBV24-1 with TRBJ1-1; 10 bases are a match to TRBD1. Germline V CDR1 and CDR2: KGHDR, SFDVKD. The CDR3 length is 15 residues. Trimming took 3 bases from V and 6 from J; bases not matched to a gene: 6. CDR3 in amino acids: CATSDGTGAVPEAFF. The CDR3 DNA sequence: TGTGCCACCAGTGATGGGACAGGGGCGGTTCCTGAAGCTTTCTTT.

The rearrangement uses TRBV21-1 and TRBJ2-7; the table names TRBD2, a call not compared with the DNA. TRBV21-1 is flagged as a pseudogene. The CDR3 consists of 13 residues. The CDR3 sequence: CASSIEGMREQYF. The CDR3 DNA reads as TGTGCCAGCAGCATTGAGGGAATGAGGGAGCAGTACTTC.

This chain links TRBV29-1 with TRBJ2-2; a weak D match, TRBD1 (5 bases). Trimming shortened V by 0 bases and J by 6 bases, and 5 bases separated the two germline ends. Germline CDR1 and CDR2: SQVTM and ANQGSEA. The CDR3 loop spans 12 amino acids. This CDR3 reads CSVEEGAGELFF. The CDR3 DNA is TGCAGCGTTGAAGAAGGGGCCGGGGAGCTGTTTTTT.